This T cell receptor (beta chain) was identified during a study of T-cell reconstitution after alpha-beta-depleted transplantation in children. Germline CDR1 reads SQVTM; CDR2 reads ANQGSEA. V was pared by 6 bases and J by 0 bases, with 13 bases of the junction left unmatched. The CDR3 spans 16 residues. Study-level findings and limits: The origin of high day-60 TCRbeta diversity in some patients lay in surviving recipient T cells and thymic progenitors. Expanded graft clones, several hundred of them, were reportedly the source of alpha-beta T cells about two months after transplant. A year had passed since transplant, and T-cell counts and diversity by then came mostly from newly produced T cells.

Note on this clonotype: Antigen specificity is unknown.

It was with unique molecular identifiers that the TCRbeta library was prepared. TCRdb reanalysed the PCR reads using MiXCR and keeps one entry per CDR3 protein. The sample records hundreds of thousands of distinct CDR3 sequences, 13% being singletons. This receptor was obtained from a male patient aged 5 to 17 who had a stem cell transplant for acute myeloid leukemia, so the T cells may come from the graft donor. This sample comprised PBMCs, mostly from graft donor cells, obtained 360 days after TCRalphabeta/CD19-depleted stem cell transplant. The rearrangement uses TRBV29-1 and TRBJ2-7, with 8 bases identical to TRBD1. CDR3 coding DNA: TGCAGCGTCCGCGTTTTTAGACAGGGGCTCTCCTACGAGCAGTACTTC. Encoded protein: CSVRVFRQGLSYEQYF.